The 10 T cell receptor beta chains given below trace back to one sample, sequenced in a study of shared clonotypes between healthy human individuals. TCRdb keeps only in-frame clones here, not all; method: immunoSEQ multiplex PCR. Among around 2,100,000 clones, over 85% were seen once, and the ten largest hold approximately 1.2%. Terminally differentiated effector memory CD45RA+ cells were excluded from the naive CD8 cells, which were CD45RO-negative and positively selected for CCR7. The sample consisted of naive CD8+ T cells sorted from blood. Receptors were obtained from a man younger than 30 in good health.

The J gene is TRBJ1-6, the V gene TRBV15; D call uncertain. V shed 0 bases and J shed 8 bases, with 11 bases lying between them. This CDR3 contains 15 residues. Germline V gives CDR1 LNHNV, CDR2 YYDKDF (reference sequence). The CDR3, as DNA: TGTGCCACCAGCAGAGATCAGGCCCGGGATTCACCCCTCCACTTT. As protein: CATSRDQARDSPLHF.

The V call is TRBV5-1, the J call TRBJ2-7; the D call may be TRBD1 or TRBD2 (5 bases each). From germline, CDR1 is SGHRS and CDR2 YFSETQ. This CDR3 is 12 amino acids long. Trimming cost V 7 bases and J 1 base, with 9 bases left between them. CDR3 in DNA: TGCGCCAGCCGGGACCGGTCCTACGAGCAGTACTTC. Residues: CASRDRSYEQYF.

This clone was observed a handful of times. Other nucleotide sequences from this sample produce the same CDR3. V and J are TRBV6-1 and TRBJ1-5; no clear D. There are 13 residues in the CDR3. The V end was cut by 6 bases, the J end by 0 bases, with 6 bases between. The germline gives CDR1 MNHNS, CDR2 SASEGT. This CDR3 is CASRDYSNQPQHF. DNA of the CDR3: TGTGCCAGCAGAGACTATAGCAATCAGCCCCAGCATTTT.

This sequence joins TRBV27 and TRBJ2-7; maybe TRBD2 (5 bases). Per germline, CDR1 MNHEY and CDR2 SMNVEV (reference sequence). The CDR3 runs to 13 residues. The V end lost 8 bases, the J end lost 5 bases, and 16 bases lay between the germline ends. The CDR3 DNA reads as TGTGCCAGCCGCGGGCCAGGCGTGGACGAGCAGTACTTC. Its protein is CASRGPGVDEQYF.

V is TRBV6-6 and J is TRBJ2-7; possibly TRBD2 for D (5 bases). CDR1 and CDR2 from the germline V gene are MNHNY and SVGAGI (reference sequence). V was clipped by 0 bases and J by 7 bases, with 10 bases between them. CDR3 length: 13 residues. CDR3 protein: CASSYSWTEEQYF. The DNA of the CDR3 is TGTGCCAGCAGTTACTCTTGGACTGAGGAGCAGTACTTC.

The V call is TRBV11-2, the J call TRBJ2-3, with D perhaps given as TRBD1 or TRBD2 (5 bases each). V was pared by 4 bases and J by 3 bases, with 17 bases between. Looked up from germline, CDR1 is SGHAT and CDR2 is FQNNGV. The CDR3 extends over 16 amino acids. The CDR3 sequence: CASSSLEGSSTDTQYF. The DNA for the CDR3 is TGTGCCAGCAGCTCCCTAGAGGGGAGTTCGACAGATACGCAGTATTTT.

The genes are TRBV28 and TRBJ2-7; 9 bases are shared with TRBD1. Germline CDR1 is MDHEN and CDR2 is SYDVKM. V shed 7 bases and J 1 base; nucleotides not matched to a gene: 8. This CDR3 is built from 15 residues. The CDR3 sequence is CASTRDRDFSYEQYF. For the CDR3, the DNA is TGTGCCAGCACCAGGGACAGGGACTTTTCCTACGAGCAGTACTTC.

V is TRBV7-3 and J is TRBJ2-3; unclear D gene. Trimming removed 0 bases from V and 4 bases from J, with 11 bases in between. The CDR3 sequence is 15 residues long. Germline V gene sequence: CDR1 SGHTA, CDR2 FQGTGA. CDR3 nucleotides: TGTGCCAGCAGCTTAACTAGCATTCCCGCAGATACGCAGTATTTT. This gives the protein CASSLTSIPADTQYF.

The rearrangement links TRBV6-5 to TRBJ2-7, with D hard to call. The length of the CDR3 is 15 residues. Looked up from germline, CDR1 is MNHEY and CDR2 is SVGAGI. Trimming pared 5 bases from V and 2 bases from J, leaving 16 bases between. The CDR3 sequence is CASSLSPTYAYEQYF. In DNA form, the CDR3 reads TGTGCCAGCAGTCTTAGCCCGACTTACGCCTACGAGCAGTACTTC.

V and J are TRBV4-1 and TRBJ1-4; D unclear. The length of the CDR3 is 14 residues. Trimming took 0 bases from V and 7 from J, leaving 9 bases between them. Germline lookup yields CDR1 MGHRA and CDR2 YSYEKL. The CDR3 here is CASSQDVGPEKLFF. The CDR3 nucleotides read TGCGCCAGCAGCCAAGATGTGGGCCCTGAAAAACTGTTTTTT.